A selection of T cell receptor beta chains follows, all from one sample in a study of blood T cell repertoires in COVID-19. Here immunoSEQ multiplex PCR was the method, and the copy in TCRdb shows in-frame clones only, minus some. The sample has about 98,000 clones, about 72% seen once. Source material: peripheral blood. All receptors come from a man in his sixties with active or convalescent COVID-19. CDR3s include the opening cysteine and the closing phenylalanine or tryptophan. Fields, in order: V gene, D gene, J gene, CDR3 protein. A D gene is named only where the DNA matches it firmly.

TRBV10-1,TRBD2,TRBJ2-1,CASSGATSGSSEQFF
TRBV24-1,TRBD2,TRBJ2-1,CATSDFGTSGSPHDNEQFF
TRBV9,-,TRBJ2-1,CASSPNMDEQFF
TRBV7-9,TRBD1,TRBJ2-7,CASSLAGTGENEQYF
TRBV18,TRBD1,TRBJ1-3,CASSPPGTGGNTIYF
TRBV2,-,TRBJ1-1,CASSSRTRGTEAFF
TRBV27,TRBD1,TRBJ1-4,CASSSLGTGNEKLFF
TRBV4-3,-,TRBJ1-1,CASSQADSRNTEAFF
TRBV5-4,TRBD2,TRBJ2-1,CASSTGLAGYYNEQFF
TRBV5-5,-,TRBJ1-6,CASSLDSHNSPLHF
TRBV29-1,TRBD2,TRBJ2-2,CSVGGGSGDTGELFF
TRBV2,TRBD2,TRBJ2-3,CASSEGTSPSTDTQYF
TRBV7-9,TRBD2,TRBJ2-2,CASSLTSGRPGTGELFF
TRBV7-9,TRBD1,TRBJ1-2,CASSAGTGGAEGYTF
TRBV13,TRBD1,TRBJ2-2,CASSRAGTGVFTGELFF
TRBV18,-,TRBJ1-2,CASSRNRDGDGYTF